A selection of T cell receptor beta chains follows, all from one sample in a study of neurological immune-mediated disorders. TCRdb processed the 5' RACE reads anew with MiXCR; each CDR3 protein has one entry. The sample lists about 21,000 distinct CDR3 sequences; around a sixth were seen once. The material sequenced was CD8+ T cells from blood. Receptors originate from a young woman with multiple sclerosis. The CDR3 runs from the conserved cysteine through the conserved F or W. Each record gives: J gene, V gene, clone size, CDR3 protein. The size of a clone is reported for some rows only, either as once, few or many, or as a class for expanded clones.

TRBJ2-5	TRBV4-1	many	CASSQADLGTRTYQETQYF
TRBJ2-2	TRBV4-3	medium-sized	CASSQDPRGEWTGELFF
TRBJ2-1	TRBV24-1	many	CATRGINEQFF
TRBJ2-5	TRBV7-6	many	CASSLAVVRETQYF
TRBJ2-2	TRBV9	many	CASRDTSGGDGELFF
TRBJ2-7	TRBV28	medium-sized	CASSLGSGRAFYEQYF
TRBJ1-1	TRBV12-3/TRBV12-4	many	CASSFYPGNTEAFF
TRBJ1-2	TRBV10-3	NA	CAISEVQGYGYTF
TRBJ1-3	TRBV20-1	many	CSARGSQGSGNTIYF
TRBJ2-1	TRBV16	many	CASSQALPSSYNEQFF
TRBJ2-1	TRBV29-1	NA	CSVVDWGGAYNEQFF
TRBJ1-1	TRBV29-1	few	CSANRATEAFF
TRBJ2-1	TRBV5-6	NA	CASSRTPTGYNEQFF